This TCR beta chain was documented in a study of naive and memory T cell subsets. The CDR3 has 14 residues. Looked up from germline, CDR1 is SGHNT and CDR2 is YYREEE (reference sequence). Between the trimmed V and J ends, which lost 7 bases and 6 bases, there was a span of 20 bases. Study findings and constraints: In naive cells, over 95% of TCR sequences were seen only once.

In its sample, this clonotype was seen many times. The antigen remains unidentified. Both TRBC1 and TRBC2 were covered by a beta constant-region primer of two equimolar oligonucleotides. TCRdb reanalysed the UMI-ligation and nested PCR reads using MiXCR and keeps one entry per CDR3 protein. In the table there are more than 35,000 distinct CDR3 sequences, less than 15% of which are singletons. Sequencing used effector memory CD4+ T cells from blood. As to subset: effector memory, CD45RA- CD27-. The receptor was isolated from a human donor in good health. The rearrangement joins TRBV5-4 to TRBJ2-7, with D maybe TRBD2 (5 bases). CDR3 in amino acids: CASSPGLAALEQYF. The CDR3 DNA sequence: TGTGCCAGCTCCCCTGGTCTAGCAGCCCTCGAGCAGTACTTC.